This T cell receptor (beta chain) was sequenced during a study of blood T cell repertoires in COVID-19. Study overall: PBMCs, B-cell-depleted T cells, or T cells provided the cDNA or gDNA that made up the material.

Trimming removed 6 bases from V and 3 bases from J; junction bases left unmatched: 5. Germline CDR1 reads MNHEY; CDR2 reads SMNVEV (reference sequence). The CDR3 is 15 residues long. The protocol was immunoSEQ multiplex PCR, while the TCRdb copy is restricted to in-frame clones and leaves out a portion. The data hold some 290,000 clones, with roughly 90% observed a single time. V usage is TRBV27 and J usage is TRBJ1-5, with 10 nucleotides matching TRBD1. The sequenced sample consisted of peripheral blood. The receptor was derived from a woman under 40 with COVID-19, enrolled during active disease. The CDR3 region has the DNA TGTGCCAGCAGGGGACAGGGGATTCCCAATCAGCCCCAGCATTTT. Translating gives CASRGQGIPNQPQHF.